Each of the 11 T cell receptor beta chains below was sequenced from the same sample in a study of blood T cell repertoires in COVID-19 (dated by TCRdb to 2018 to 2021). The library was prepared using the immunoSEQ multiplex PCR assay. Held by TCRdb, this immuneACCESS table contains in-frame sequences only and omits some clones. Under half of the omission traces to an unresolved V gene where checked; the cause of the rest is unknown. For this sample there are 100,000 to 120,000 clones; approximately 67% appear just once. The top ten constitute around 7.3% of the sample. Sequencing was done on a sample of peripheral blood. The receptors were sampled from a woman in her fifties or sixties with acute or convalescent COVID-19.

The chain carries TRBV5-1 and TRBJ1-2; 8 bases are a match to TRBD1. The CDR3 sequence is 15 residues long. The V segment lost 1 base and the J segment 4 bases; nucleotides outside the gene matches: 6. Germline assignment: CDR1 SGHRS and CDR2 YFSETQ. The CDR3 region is CASSLRSDRAYGYTF. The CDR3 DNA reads TGCGCCAGCAGCTTGCGGTCGGACAGGGCCTATGGCTACACCTTC.

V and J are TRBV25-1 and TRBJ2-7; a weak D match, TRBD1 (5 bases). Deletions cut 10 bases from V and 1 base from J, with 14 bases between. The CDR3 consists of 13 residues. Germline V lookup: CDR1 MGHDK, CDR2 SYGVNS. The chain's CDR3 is CATSRDSSYEQYF. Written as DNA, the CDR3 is TGTGCCACTTCCCGAGACAGTTCCTACGAGCAGTACTTC.

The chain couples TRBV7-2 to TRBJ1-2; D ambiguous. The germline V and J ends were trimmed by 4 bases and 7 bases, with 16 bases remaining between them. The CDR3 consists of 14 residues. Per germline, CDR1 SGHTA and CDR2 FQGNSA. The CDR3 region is CASSSPRSLGGYTF. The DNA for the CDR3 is TGTGCCAGCAGCTCCCCGAGGTCTCTGGGTGGCTACACCTTC.

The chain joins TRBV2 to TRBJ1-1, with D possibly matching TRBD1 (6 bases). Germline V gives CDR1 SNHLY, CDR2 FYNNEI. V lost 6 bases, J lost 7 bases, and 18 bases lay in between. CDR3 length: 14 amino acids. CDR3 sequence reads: CASRNTGSRGEAFF. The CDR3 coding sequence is TGTGCCAGCAGGAACACAGGGTCCCGGGGTGAAGCTTTCTTT. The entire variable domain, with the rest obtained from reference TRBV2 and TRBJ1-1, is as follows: EPEVTQTPSHQVTQMGQEVILRCVPISNHLYFYWYRQILGQKVEFLVSFYNNEISEKSEIFDDQFSVERPDGSNFTLKIRSTKLEDSAMYFCASRNTGSRGEAFFGQGTRLTVV.

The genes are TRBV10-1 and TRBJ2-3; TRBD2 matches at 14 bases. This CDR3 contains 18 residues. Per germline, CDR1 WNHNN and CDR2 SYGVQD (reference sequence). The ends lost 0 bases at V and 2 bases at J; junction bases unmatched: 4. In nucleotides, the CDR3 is TGCGCCAGCAGTGAGTCGACTAGCGGGGGGGAGAACACAGATACGCAGTATTTT. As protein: CASSESTSGGENTDTQYF.

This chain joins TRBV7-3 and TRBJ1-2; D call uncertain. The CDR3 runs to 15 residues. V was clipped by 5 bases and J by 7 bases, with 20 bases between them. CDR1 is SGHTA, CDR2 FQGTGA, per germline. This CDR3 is CASSRSSGGEAGYTF. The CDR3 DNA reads TGTGCCAGCAGCCGCTCTTCAGGTGGCGAAGCTGGCTACACCTTC.

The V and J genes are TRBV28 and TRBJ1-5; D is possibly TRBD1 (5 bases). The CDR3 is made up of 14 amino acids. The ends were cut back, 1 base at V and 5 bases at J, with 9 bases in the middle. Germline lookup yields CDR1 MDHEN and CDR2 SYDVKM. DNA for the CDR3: TGTGCCAGCAGTTTATCCCAGGGTGATCAGCCCCAGCATTTT. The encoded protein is CASSLSQGDQPQHF. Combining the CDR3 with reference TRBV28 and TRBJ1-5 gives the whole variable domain DVKVTQSSRYLVKRTGEKVFLECVQDMDHENMFWYRQDPGLGLRLIYFSYDVKMKEKGDIPEGYSVSREKKERFSLILESASTNQTSMYLCASSLSQGDQPQHFGDGTRLSIL.

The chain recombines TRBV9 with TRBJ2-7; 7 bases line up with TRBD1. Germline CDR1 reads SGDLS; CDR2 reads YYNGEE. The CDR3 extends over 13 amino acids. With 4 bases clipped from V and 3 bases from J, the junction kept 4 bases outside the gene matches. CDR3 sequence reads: CASSNRQGYEQYF. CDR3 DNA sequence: TGTGCCAGCAGCAACCGACAGGGCTACGAGCAGTACTTC.

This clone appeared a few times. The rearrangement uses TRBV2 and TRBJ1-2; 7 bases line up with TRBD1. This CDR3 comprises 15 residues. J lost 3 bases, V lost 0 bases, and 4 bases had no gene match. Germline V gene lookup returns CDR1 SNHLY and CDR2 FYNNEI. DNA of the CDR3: TGTGCCAGCAGTGAAGCAAGAACAGGGGACTATGGCTACACCTTC. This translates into CASSEARTGDYGYTF.

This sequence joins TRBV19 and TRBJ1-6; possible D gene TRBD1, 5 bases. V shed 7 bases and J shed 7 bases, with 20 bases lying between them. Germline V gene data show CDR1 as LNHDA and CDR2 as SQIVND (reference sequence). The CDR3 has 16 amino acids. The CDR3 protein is CASTSTGGVWNSPLHF. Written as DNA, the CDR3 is TGTGCCAGTACCTCCACCGGGGGGGTTTGGAATTCACCCCTCCACTTT.

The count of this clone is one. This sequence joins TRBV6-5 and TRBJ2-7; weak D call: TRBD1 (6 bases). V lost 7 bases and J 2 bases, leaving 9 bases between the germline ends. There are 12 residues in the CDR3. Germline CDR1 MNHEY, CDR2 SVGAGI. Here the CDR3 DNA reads TGTGCCAGCACCGGACAGACCTACGAGCAGTACTTC. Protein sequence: CASTGQTYEQYF.